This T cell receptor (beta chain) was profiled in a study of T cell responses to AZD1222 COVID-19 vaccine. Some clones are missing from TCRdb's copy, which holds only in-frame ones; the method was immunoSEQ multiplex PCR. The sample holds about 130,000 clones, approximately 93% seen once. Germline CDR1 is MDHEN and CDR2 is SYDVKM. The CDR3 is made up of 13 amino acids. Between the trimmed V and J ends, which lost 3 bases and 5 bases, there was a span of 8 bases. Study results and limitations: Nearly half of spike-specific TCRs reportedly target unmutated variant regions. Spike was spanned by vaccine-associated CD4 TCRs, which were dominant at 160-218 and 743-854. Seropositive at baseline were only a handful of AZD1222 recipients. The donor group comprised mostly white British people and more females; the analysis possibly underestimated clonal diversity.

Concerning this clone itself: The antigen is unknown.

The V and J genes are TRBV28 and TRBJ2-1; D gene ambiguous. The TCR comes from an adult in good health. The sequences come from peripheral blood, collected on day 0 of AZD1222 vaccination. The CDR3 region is CASSFFGNNEQFF. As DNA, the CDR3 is TGTGCCAGCAGTTTTTTTGGGAACAATGAGCAGTTCTTC.